Below, 28 T cell receptor beta chains from the same sample are listed, as sequenced in a study of blood T cell repertoires in COVID-19. Using immunoSEQ multiplex PCR, the repertoire was profiled, and TCRdb retains in-frame clones only, with some absent. The sample contains roughly 35,000 clones, around 87% of which appear only once. The sequenced sample consisted of peripheral blood. These receptors originate from a human donor in a cohort sampled during active COVID-19.

V gene TRBV7-3 combines with J gene TRBJ2-3; 9 bases match TRBD2. The CDR3 has 14 amino acids. The V gene end was trimmed by 5 bases and the J gene end by 5 bases; junction bases not matched to a gene: 5. Germline V lookup: CDR1 SGHTA, CDR2 FQGTGA. The CDR3 DNA reads TGTGCCAGCAGCCTGGGACTAGCTGGAGATACGCAGTATTTT. Translating it yields CASSLGLAGDTQYF.

V usage is TRBV6-5 and J usage is TRBJ1-2; 10 nucleotides line up with TRBD1. V dropped 8 bases and J dropped 5; count of bases not matched to a gene: 11. The germline V gene encodes CDR1 MNHEY and CDR2 SVGAGI. The CDR3 has 15 amino acids. CDR3 loop: CASLGQGGMAYGYTF. DNA for the CDR3: TGTGCCAGCCTCGGACAGGGGGGAATGGCATATGGCTACACCTTC.

The chain uses TRBV9 and TRBJ2-1; 8 bases are shared with TRBD2. Trimming at V came to 0 bases and at J to 10 bases, leaving 9 bases not matched to a gene. The CDR3 totals 15 residues. Germline assignment: CDR1 SGDLS and CDR2 YYNGEE. DNA for the CDR3: TGTGCCAGCAGCGTAGGAGGTAGCGGGGTCAGGGAGCAGTTCTTC. It codes for CASSVGGSGVREQFF. Full variable domain (remainder filled in from reference TRBV9 and TRBJ2-1): DSGVTQTPKHLITATGQRVTLRCSPRSGDLSVYWYQQSLDQGLQFLIQYYNGEERAKGNILERFSAQQFPDLHSELNLSSLELGDSALYFCASSVGGSGVREQFFGPGTRLTVL.

The chain uses TRBV7-9 and TRBJ1-1; the match to TRBD1 covers 8 bases. The germline gives CDR1 SEHNR, CDR2 FQNEAQ (reference sequence). V lost 6 bases to trimming and J lost 1 base; unmatched junction nucleotides: 1. The CDR3 consists of 13 residues. CDR3 DNA: TGTGCCAGCAGAGACAGGGGGAACACTGAAGCTTTCTTT. It specifies CASRDRGNTEAFF.

The V gene is TRBV5-1, the J gene TRBJ2-5; D unresolved. Germline CDR1 reads SGHRS; CDR2 reads YFSETQ. The CDR3 runs to 14 residues. V shed 3 bases and J shed 2 bases, with 11 bases lying between them. The DNA of the CDR3 is TGCGCCAGCAGCTCTGCTGGCGGACAAGAGACCCAGTACTTC. It is translated as CASSSAGGQETQYF.

The chain has TRBV2 and TRBJ2-2, with D tentatively TRBD2 (6 bases). Germline V gene lookup returns CDR1 SNHLY and CDR2 FYNNEI. The V end was cut by 6 bases, the J end by 2 bases, with 13 bases between. The CDR3 runs 15 residues. CDR3 DNA sequence: TGTGCCAGCAGGAGGGCGGGGAGTAACACCGGGGAGCTGTTTTTT. Its translation is CASRRAGSNTGELFF.

The chain combines TRBV6-4 with TRBJ2-2; no reliable D call. The CDR3 consists of 12 residues. Looked up from germline, CDR1 is MRHNA and CDR2 is SNTAGT. V lost 6 bases and J 5 bases, leaving 7 bases between the germline ends. In DNA form, the CDR3 reads TGTGCCAGCAGCCCCGGGACCGGGGAGCTGTTTTTT. Protein sequence: CASSPGTGELFF.

The chain recombines TRBV5-4 with TRBJ2-1; 8 bases line up with TRBD2. The CDR3 runs to 15 residues. The V gene's germline CDR1 is SGHNT and CDR2 YYREEE (reference sequence). The trim removed 7 bases at V and 6 bases at J, leaving 12 bases unmatched. Here the CDR3 reads CASGVRLAGVNEQFF. The CDR3 DNA sequence: TGTGCCAGCGGTGTGAGGCTAGCGGGCGTCAATGAGCAGTTCTTC.

This clone showed up just once. The V gene is TRBV7-8, the J gene TRBJ2-7, with D possibly matching TRBD1 (5 bases). The CDR3 length is 17 residues. Trimming cost V 4 bases and J 5 bases, with 24 bases left between them. CDR1 is SGHVS and CDR2 is FQNEAQ in the germline V gene. The CDR3 DNA reads as TGTGCCAGCAGCTCCTTCGGTGCAGGGTCATTCGCGAACGAGCAGTACTTC. Translating gives CASSSFGAGSFANEQYF.

The chain uses TRBV4-1 and TRBJ1-3; a weak D match, TRBD1 (5 bases). The CDR3 sequence is 16 residues long. Trimming stripped 1 base from V and 5 bases from J, with 15 bases between. Germline V lookup: CDR1 MGHRA, CDR2 YSYEKL. The CDR3 DNA sequence: TGCGCCAGCAGCCAAGGTGGGGGGTTTGAGCGAAACACCATATATTTT. This codes for CASSQGGGFERNTIYF.

This clone has a handful of counts. This rearrangement joins TRBV5-1 to TRBJ1-1; 7 bases line up with TRBD1. This CDR3 is built from 14 residues. The germline gives CDR1 SGHRS, CDR2 YFSETQ. V dropped 0 bases and J dropped 1; count of bases not matched to a gene: 0. The CDR3 bases are TGCGCCAGCAGCTTGGACAGGGGGAACACTGAAGCTTTCTTT. It translates to CASSLDRGNTEAFF.

V gene TRBV7-2 combines with J gene TRBJ2-3, with a weak D call TRBD2 (6 bases). Germline loops: CDR1 SGHTA, CDR2 FQGNSA. V shed 5 bases and J shed 1 base, with 13 bases lying between them. The CDR3 is 15 amino acids. The CDR3 protein is CASSDPSAGTDTQYF. CDR3 sequence (DNA): TGTGCCAGCAGCGACCCTAGCGCCGGCACAGATACGCAGTATTTT.

The chain uses TRBV5-4 and TRBJ1-1; D possibly corresponds to TRBD1 (5 bases). V was shortened by 4 bases and J by 0 bases, with 13 bases between the two germline ends. The CDR3 extends over 15 amino acids. The germline gives CDR1 SGHNT, CDR2 YYREEE (reference sequence). In DNA, the CDR3 is TGTGCCAGCAGCCCTCGACAGCTTATGAACACTGAAGCTTTCTTT. Residues: CASSPRQLMNTEAFF.

This clone was counted once. The gene calls are TRBV5-6 and TRBJ1-2, with D possibly matching TRBD1 (5 bases). The CDR3 length is 16 residues. Deletions cut 4 bases from V and 4 bases from J, with 20 bases between. The V gene's germline CDR1 is SGHDT and CDR2 YYEEEE. The CDR3 DNA follows: TGTGCCAGCAGCCCCTCGCGCGGGGCAGGGTCCTATGGCTACACCTTC. Its translation: CASSPSRGAGSYGYTF.

This rearrangement joins TRBV6-5 to TRBJ2-5, with TRBD2 identical over 9 bases. The CDR3 is 15 amino acids. The J segment lost 6 bases and the V segment lost 6 bases, leaving 11 bases of the junction unmatched. Looked up from germline, CDR1 is MNHEY and CDR2 is SVGAGI. The CDR3 loop reads CASSPTAGGKKTQYF. In DNA form, the CDR3 reads TGTGCCAGCAGCCCAACAGCGGGGGGTAAAAAGACCCAGTACTTC.

The chain joins TRBV7-8 to TRBJ2-7, with 11 bases lining up with TRBD1. The CDR3 is 16 amino acids. CDR1 and CDR2 (germline): SGHVS, FQNEAQ. With 3 bases clipped from V and 4 bases from J, the junction kept 8 bases outside the gene matches. CDR3 sequence: CASSLGAGQGVYEQYF. CDR3 bases: TGTGCCAGCAGCTTGGGCGCGGGACAGGGGGTTTACGAGCAGTACTTC.

This sequence joins TRBV6-2 or TRBV6-3 and TRBJ2-5; the D is unclear. V gave up 3 bases and J gave up 7 bases, with 6 bases separating them. Germline values: CDR1 MNHEY, CDR2 SVGEGT. CDR3 size: 11 residues. This CDR3 reads CASSYRGTQYF. The CDR3 DNA follows: TGTGCCAGCAGTTATCGCGGGACCCAGTACTTC.

The rearrangement uses TRBV11-2 and TRBJ2-1, with 8 nucleotides matching TRBD2. CDR1 is SGHAT and CDR2 is FQNNGV in the germline V gene. This CDR3 has 14 residues. Germline trimming cut 3 bases from V and 7 bases from J; bases unmatched to any gene: 5. Here the CDR3 reads CASSFPRGGNEQFF. CDR3 sequence (DNA): TGTGCCAGCAGCTTCCCCCGGGGGGGGAATGAGCAGTTCTTC.

The rearrangement links TRBV7-2 to TRBJ1-1, with 8 nucleotides matching TRBD1. The CDR3 has 16 amino acids. Germline-derived CDR1 and CDR2 are SGHTA and FQGNSA. V shed 3 bases, J shed 4 bases, and the junction held 10 bases outside the gene matches. The CDR3 loop reads CASSFRVTGAGTEAFF. In nucleotides, the CDR3 is TGTGCCAGCAGCTTTAGGGTGACAGGGGCGGGCACTGAAGCTTTCTTT.

The chain recombines TRBV10-3 with TRBJ1-3, with D unclear. Per germline, CDR1 ENHRY and CDR2 SYGVKD. The CDR3 sequence is 11 residues long. V was shortened by 11 bases and J by 1 base, with 6 bases between the two germline ends. The CDR3 loop reads CAGGSGNTIYF. DNA for the CDR3: TGTGCCGGCGGGTCTGGAAACACCATATATTTT.

The chain carries TRBV28 and TRBJ2-4; TRBD1 might be the D (5 bases). CDR3 length: 14 amino acids. Trimming took off 6 bases at V and 0 bases at J, with 9 bases between the two ends. Germline loops: CDR1 MDHEN, CDR2 SYDVKM. The CDR3 spells CASRSGLAKNIQYF. The CDR3 coding sequence is TGTGCCAGCAGATCAGGGTTAGCCAAAAACATTCAGTACTTC. The full variable domain, completed using reference TRBV28 and TRBJ2-4, is DVKVTQSSRYLVKRTGEKVFLECVQDMDHENMFWYRQDPGLGLRLIYFSYDVKMKEKGDIPEGYSVSREKKERFSLILESASTNQTSMYLCASRSGLAKNIQYFGAGTRLSVL.

The chain combines TRBV4-3 with TRBJ2-1, with D unclear. V was trimmed by 1 base and J by 3 bases, leaving 4 bases between them. Germline V gives CDR1 LGHNA, CDR2 YSLEER. The CDR3 length is 13 residues. CDR3 protein: CASSQGSYNEQFF. The DNA for the CDR3 is TGCGCCAGCAGCCAAGGTAGCTACAATGAGCAGTTCTTC.

This sequence joins TRBV29-1 and TRBJ1-1, with a possible D match to TRBD1 (6 bases). The germline gives CDR1 SQVTM, CDR2 ANQGSEA. This CDR3 comprises 14 residues. The V and J ends lost 7 bases and 2 bases respectively, with 17 bases between them. CDR3 protein: CSGWGGGANTEAFF. In nucleotides, the CDR3 is TGCAGCGGTTGGGGAGGGGGTGCTAACACTGAAGCTTTCTTT.

J is TRBJ2-3 and V is TRBV7-9, with TRBD2 matching over 7 bases. The germline V gene encodes CDR1 SEHNR and CDR2 FQNEAQ (reference sequence). The CDR3 length is 15 residues. J lost 3 bases, V lost 9 bases, and 12 bases had no gene match. CDR3 sequence: CASARGWANTDTQYF. Written as DNA, the CDR3 is TGTGCCAGTGCGCGGGGGTGGGCCAATACAGATACGCAGTATTTT.

The V and J genes are TRBV28 and TRBJ1-1; 8 bases agree with TRBD1. CDR3 length equals 14 residues. In germline, CDR1 is MDHEN, CDR2 SYDVKM. V was pared by 3 bases and J by 7 bases, with 7 bases of the junction left unmatched. The CDR3 bases are TGTGCCAGCAGTTTGCTCAGGGGGCCTAGTGAAGCTTTCTTT. Its translation is CASSLLRGPSEAFF.

The rearrangement uses TRBV4-3 and TRBJ1-6; no clear D. Germline-derived CDR1 and CDR2 are LGHNA and YSLEER. Trimming stripped 0 bases from V and 3 bases from J, with 21 bases between. This CDR3 spans 20 amino acids. The CDR3 reads CASSQDLGRSPLFYNSPLHF. The CDR3 DNA sequence: TGCGCCAGCAGCCAAGATTTGGGCAGATCCCCTCTTTTCTATAATTCACCCCTCCACTTT.

V is TRBV29-1 and J is TRBJ2-6; tentatively, D is TRBD1 (6 bases). The V end was cut by 5 bases, the J end by 4 bases, with 15 bases between. CDR1 and CDR2 from the germline V gene are SQVTM and ANQGSEA. The CDR3 contains 15 residues. The CDR3 sequence is CSVIQGGSGANVLTF. The DNA for the CDR3 is TGCAGCGTTATTCAAGGGGGTTCCGGGGCCAACGTCCTGACTTTC.

The count of this clone is one. V is TRBV10-3 and J is TRBJ1-2; tentatively, D is TRBD1 (6 bases). CDR1 is ENHRY and CDR2 is SYGVKD in the germline V gene. This CDR3 contains 13 residues. V lost 7 bases, J lost 2 bases, and 11 bases lay in between. CDR3 DNA: TGTGCCATCAACGTACAGGGCAACTATGGCTACACCTTC. This gives the protein CAINVQGNYGYTF.